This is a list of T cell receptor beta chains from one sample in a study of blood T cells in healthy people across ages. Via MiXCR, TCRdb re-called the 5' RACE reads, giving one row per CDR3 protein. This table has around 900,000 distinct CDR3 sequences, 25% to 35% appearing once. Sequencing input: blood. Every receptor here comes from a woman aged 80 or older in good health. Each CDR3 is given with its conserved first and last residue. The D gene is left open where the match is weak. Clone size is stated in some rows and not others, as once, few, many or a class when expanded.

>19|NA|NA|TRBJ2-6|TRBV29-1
TGCAGCGTTGGTGGTAGTAGGGGGTCCCACAGCTCTGGGGCCAATGTCCTGACTTTC
CSVGGSRGSHSSGANVLTF
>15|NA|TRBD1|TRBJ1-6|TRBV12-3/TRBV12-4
TGTGCCAGCAGCCGGACAGGGCCCTATAATTCACCCCTCCACTTT
CASSRTGPYNSPLHF
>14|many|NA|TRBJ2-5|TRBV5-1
TGCGCCAGCAGCTTGTTCCTAGCCCAAGCGACCCAGTACTTC
CASSLFLAQATQYF
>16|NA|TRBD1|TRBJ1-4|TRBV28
TGTGCCAGCAGTCCACACTCAGGGGGCTATACTGAAAAACTGTTTTTT
CASSPHSGGYTEKLFF
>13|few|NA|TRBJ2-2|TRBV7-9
TGTGCCAGCAGCTTGGGCAGCTCGACGTGGGTGTTTTTT
CASSLGSSTWVFF
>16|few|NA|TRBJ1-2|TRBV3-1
TGTGCCAGCAGCTACACAATACCTTCGAAGGACTATGGCTACACCTTC
CASSYTIPSKDYGYTF
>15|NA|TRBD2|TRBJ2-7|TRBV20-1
TGCAGTGCTAGAGATTCAACTAGCGGGACCCACGAGCAGTACTTC
CSARDSTSGTHEQYF
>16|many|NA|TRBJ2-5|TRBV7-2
TGTGCCAGCAGCTTGAACCAGGGGAGAGGGCAAGAGACCCAGTACTTC
CASSLNQGRGQETQYF
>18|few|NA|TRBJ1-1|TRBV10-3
TGTGCCATCAGTGAGTCGGCGCAGGGCGCGATTTCGAACACTGAAGCTTTCTTT
CAISESAQGAISNTEAFF
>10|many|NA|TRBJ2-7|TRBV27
TGTGCCAGTGGTAGGTACGAGCAGTACTTC
CASGRYEQYF
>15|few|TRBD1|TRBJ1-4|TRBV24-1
TGTGCCACCAGTACAGGGACAGGTGACTTTGAAAAACTGTTTTTT
CATSTGTGDFEKLFF
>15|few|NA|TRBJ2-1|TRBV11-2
TGTGCCAGCAGCCCACAGGGTGTCCTCGGGGATGAGCAGTTCTTC
CASSPQGVLGDEQFF
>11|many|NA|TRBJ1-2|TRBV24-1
TGTGCCACCAGTGAGGGGGATGGCTACACCTTC
CATSEGDGYTF
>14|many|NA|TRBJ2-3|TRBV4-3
TGCGCCAGCAGCCTAATAGGTGGCACAGATACGCAGTATTTT
CASSLIGGTDTQYF
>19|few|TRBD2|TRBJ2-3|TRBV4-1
TGCGCCAGCAGCCAAGTATTCGGGGGGGGCCAAGTTTCCACAGATACGCAGTATTTT
CASSQVFGGGQVSTDTQYF
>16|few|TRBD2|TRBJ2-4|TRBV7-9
TGTGCCAGCAGCTTAGCACTAGCGGGGATTCTAAGCATTCAGTACTTC
CASSLALAGILSIQYF
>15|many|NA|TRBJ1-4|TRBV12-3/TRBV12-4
TGTGCCAGCAGTTTGTATCAGGACCTAGGGGAAAAACTGTTTTTT
CASSLYQDLGEKLFF
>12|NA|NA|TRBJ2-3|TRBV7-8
TGTGCCAGCAGCTTAGACGCTAGTCCGGGGTATTTT
CASSLDASPGYF
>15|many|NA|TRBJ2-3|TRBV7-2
TGTGCCAGCAGCCTAACTGGCCCCGGAACAGATACGCAGTATTTT
CASSLTGPGTDTQYF
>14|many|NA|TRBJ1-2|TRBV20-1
TGCAGTGCAAGGGCCCGGGAACGGTCCTATGGCTACACCTTC
CSARARERSYGYTF
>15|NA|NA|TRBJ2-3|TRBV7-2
TGTGCCAGCAGCCCCCTTGTGGGAGTCTCAGATACGCAGTATTTT
CASSPLVGVSDTQYF
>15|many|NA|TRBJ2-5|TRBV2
TGTGCCAGCAGTGAAGTTTCGCGAAGTCAAGAGACCCAGTACTTC
CASSEVSRSQETQYF
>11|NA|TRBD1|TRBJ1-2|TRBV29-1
TGCAGCGTTGACGGGACAGATAGCTACACCTTT
CSVDGTDSYTF
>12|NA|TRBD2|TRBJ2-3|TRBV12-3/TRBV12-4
TGTGCCAGCATGGCGGGAGCAGATACGCAGTATTTT
CASMAGADTQYF
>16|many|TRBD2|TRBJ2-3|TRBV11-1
TGTGCCAGCAGCTCCTGGACTAGCGGGGGGCAAGATACGCAGTATTTT
CASSSWTSGGQDTQYF
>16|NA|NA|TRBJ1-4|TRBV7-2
TGTGCCAGCAGCCCGAAGAGGGGGGGCATTAATGAAAAACTGTTTTTT
CASSPKRGGINEKLFF
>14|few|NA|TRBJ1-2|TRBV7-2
TGTGCCAGCAGCTTAGAGGCGGCAGAATATGGCTACACCTTC
CASSLEAAEYGYTF
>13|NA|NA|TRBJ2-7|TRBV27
TGTGCCAGCAGTTTCGGCAGTTATCACGAGCAGTACTTC
CASSFGSYHEQYF
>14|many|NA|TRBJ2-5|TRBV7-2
TGTGCCAGCAGCGGGCCCGTGGTTGGGGGGACCCAGTACTTC
CASSGPVVGGTQYF
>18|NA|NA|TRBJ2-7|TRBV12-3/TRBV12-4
TGTGCCAGCAGTTTGAATCTGCTTCGACGGGTCCGATCCTACGAGCAGTACTTC
CASSLNLLRRVRSYEQYF
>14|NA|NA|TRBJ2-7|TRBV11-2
TGTGCCAGCATCGAGGGGGGGGGAACCTACGAGCAGTACTTC
CASIEGGGTYEQYF
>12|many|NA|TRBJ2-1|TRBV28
TGTGCCAGCAGCACTAGTAGAGCTGAGCAGTTCTTC
CASSTSRAEQFF
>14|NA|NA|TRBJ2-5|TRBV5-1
TGCGCCAGCAGCTTGGGTGGCACCGCAGAGACCCAGTACTTC
CASSLGGTAETQYF
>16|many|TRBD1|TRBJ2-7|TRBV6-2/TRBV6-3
TGTGCCAGCAGTCGAGAGACCGGGACAGGGGCCGGCGAGCAGTACTTC
CASSRETGTGAGEQYF
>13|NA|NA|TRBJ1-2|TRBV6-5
TGTGCCAGCAGTTATGCCGCCTACTATGGCTACACCTTC
CASSYAAYYGYTF
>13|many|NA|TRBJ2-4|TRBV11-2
TGTGCCAGCAGCCAAGCGGCCTCAAACATTCAGTACTTC
CASSQAASNIQYF
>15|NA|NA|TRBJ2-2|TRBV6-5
TGTGCCAGCAGAACCCCTTCTGCGAACACCGGGGAGCTGTTTTTT
CASRTPSANTGELFF
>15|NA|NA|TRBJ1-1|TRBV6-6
TGTGCCAGCAGTCCCAATGAGCTATTGGGCACTGAAGCTTTCTTT
CASSPNELLGTEAFF
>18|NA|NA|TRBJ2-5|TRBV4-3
TGCGCCAGCAGCCAAGAAGGGGGTCTAACGGGGAAGAAAAGTGAGCAGTACTTC
CASSQEGGLTGKKSEQYF
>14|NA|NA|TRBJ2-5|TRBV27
TGTGCCAGCAGGAAGACGGGTGCTGGTAGGACCCAGTACTTC
CASRKTGAGRTQYF
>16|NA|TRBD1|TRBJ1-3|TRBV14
TGTGCCAGCAGCCGCTGGGACAGAAGCTCTGGAAACACCATATATTTT
CASSRWDRSSGNTIYF
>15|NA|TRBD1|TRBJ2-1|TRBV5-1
TGCGCCAGCAGCTTGGATGCAGGGGGCTGCAATGAGCAGTTCTTC
CASSLDAGGCNEQFF
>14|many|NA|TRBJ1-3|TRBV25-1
TGTGCCAGCATAGGGGCAACATCTGGAAACACCATATATTTT
CASIGATSGNTIYF
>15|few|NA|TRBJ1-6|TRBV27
TGTGCCAGCAGTTTAGAGTTGGAGAGGAATTCACCCCTCCACTTT
CASSLELERNSPLHF
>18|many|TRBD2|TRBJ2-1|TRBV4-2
TGTGCCAGCAGCCCGTACACCCAGACTAGCGGGGGGAATAATGAGCAGTTCTTC
CASSPYTQTSGGNNEQFF
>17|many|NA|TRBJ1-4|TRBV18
TGTGCCAGCTCACCCCTATTATCGGACAGACCTAATGAAAAACTGTTTTTT
CASSPLLSDRPNEKLFF
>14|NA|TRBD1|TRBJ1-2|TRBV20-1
TGCAGTGCTAGGCGGACAGGGGCGAACTATGGCTACACCTTC
CSARRTGANYGYTF
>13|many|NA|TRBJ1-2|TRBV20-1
TGCAGTGCTAGATCCGCGGTTCCACATGGCTACACCTTC
CSARSAVPHGYTF
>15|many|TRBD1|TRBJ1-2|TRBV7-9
TGTGCCAGCAGCTCCCTCGGACAGGGGTACTATGGCTACACCTTC
CASSSLGQGYYGYTF
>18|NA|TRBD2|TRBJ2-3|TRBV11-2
TGTGCCAGCAGCCCCGGGACTAGCGGTCCTCGGGACACAGATACGCAGTATTTT
CASSPGTSGPRDTDTQYF
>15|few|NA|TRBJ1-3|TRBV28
TGTGCCAGCAGTTTATTTGGGGTCTCTGGAAACACCATATATTTT
CASSLFGVSGNTIYF